The clone carrying this T cell receptor beta chain was recorded many times. The sample belongs to a study of T-cell reconstitution after alpha-beta-depleted transplantation in children. Germline-derived CDR1 and CDR2 are SGHRS and YFSETQ. This CDR3 contains 17 residues. Trimming cost V 4 bases and J 6 bases; bases outside gene matches: 12. A TCRbeta library incorporating unique molecular identifiers was prepared. TCRdb re-derived calls from the PCR reads in MiXCR, one entry per CDR3 protein. This sample has around 96,000 distinct CDR3 sequences, with 12% found just once. The rearrangement joins TRBV5-1 to TRBJ2-1, with TRBD2 matching over 11 bases. Here the sequenced sample was PBMCs from the stem cell graft donor, taken from the stem cell graft. This TCR was recovered from a human donor who donated a stem cell graft to a child with inherited bone marrow failure. The CDR3 DNA is TGCGCCAGCAGCCCGGGGACTAGCGGAAACCAATTCAATGAGCAGTTCTTC. It yields the protein CASSPGTSGNQFNEQFF.